A selection of T cell receptor beta chains follows, all from one sample in a study of Ad26.COV2.S vaccination and SARS-CoV-2 variants. Produced via immunoSEQ multiplex PCR; TCRdb's table is partial and in-frame only. The repertoire holds about 680,000 clones, 89% seen once, with 1.5% in the top ten. The sequencing used peripheral blood, collected in a trial of Ad26.COV2.S vaccine versus placebo. These receptors were collected from a person between 18 and 59 years old who received the Ad26.COV2.S COVID-19 vaccine or a placebo. Each CDR3 is given with its conserved first and last residue. Fields, in order: V gene, J gene, D gene, clone size, CDR3 protein, CDR3 DNA. The D gene is left open where the match is weak. Not all rows give a size; the values are once, few, many and, for expanded clones, a class.

TRBV12-3/TRBV12-4	TRBJ1-1	-	-	CASSLSGNTEAFF	TGTGCCAGCAGTTTATCAGGGAACACTGAAGCTTTCTTT
TRBV5-1	TRBJ2-2	TRBD1	-	CASSRTPGQGARSGELFF	TGCGCCAGCAGCCGGACTCCGGGACAGGGGGCGCGGTCCGGGGAGCTGTTTTTT
TRBV5-4	TRBJ2-5	TRBD2	-	CASSVGTSGGRQETQYF	TGTGCCAGCAGCGTCGGGACTAGCGGGGGCCGTCAAGAGACCCAGTACTTC
TRBV2	TRBJ2-7	-	once	CASSPGGDEQYF	TGTGCCAGCAGCCCCGGTGGCGACGAGCAGTACTTC
TRBV24-1	TRBJ2-2	-	-	CATSDLQQNTGELFF	TGTGCCACCAGTGATTTGCAGCAGAACACCGGGGAGCTGTTTTTT
TRBV3-1/TRBV3-2	TRBJ2-6	-	-	CASSQDQDSGANVLTF	TGTGCCAGCAGCCAAGATCAAGACTCTGGGGCCAACGTCCTGACTTTC
TRBV14	TRBJ2-3	-	-	CASSHGGGRMSTDTQYF	TGTGCCAGCAGCCACGGAGGTGGCAGGATGAGCACAGATACGCAGTATTTT
TRBV20-1	TRBJ2-1	TRBD1	-	CSAADRGRFF	TGCAGTGCCGCGGACAGGGGCCGATTCTTC
TRBV6-1	TRBJ1-1	-	-	CASSEFGNTEAFF	TGTGCCAGCAGTGAATTTGGGAACACTGAAGCTTTCTTT
TRBV3-1/TRBV3-2	TRBJ1-3	TRBD1	-	CASSQPDRAGNTIYF	TGTGCCAGCAGCCAACCGGACAGGGCCGGAAACACCATATATTTT
TRBV7-9	TRBJ2-2	-	few	CASSLEGSGRELFF	TGTGCCAGCAGCTTAGAGGGGAGCGGACGGGAGCTGTTTTTT
TRBV24-1	TRBJ2-1	TRBD2	-	CATHKGRERGGYNEQFF	TGTGCCACCCACAAGGGCCGGGAGCGGGGGGGCTACAATGAGCAGTTCTTC
TRBV7-2	TRBJ1-4	TRBD1	once	CASSFTGTENEKLFF	TGTGCCAGCAGCTTTACCGGGACAGAAAATGAAAAACTGTTTTTT
TRBV29-1	TRBJ2-6	TRBD1	-	CSVSGQGAGANVLTF	TGCAGCGTATCGGGACAGGGGGCTGGGGCCAACGTCCTGACTTTC
TRBV7-3	TRBJ2-5	-	-	CASSGIRVPLGTQYF	TGTGCCAGCAGCGGCATCCGGGTCCCACTAGGGACCCAGTACTTC
TRBV18	TRBJ2-1	TRBD1	-	CASSPGTGAFNEQFF	TGTGCCAGCTCCCCCGGGACAGGGGCTTTCAATGAGCAGTTCTTC
TRBV3-1/TRBV3-2	TRBJ1-5	-	-	CASSGPPQNQPQHF	TGTGCCAGCAGCGGCCCCCCCCAAAATCAGCCCCAGCATTTT
TRBV6-2/TRBV6-3	TRBJ1-1	-	-	CASRLGGSGTEAFF	TGTGCCAGCCGTTTAGGAGGGAGCGGCACTGAAGCTTTCTTT
TRBV5-5	TRBJ1-1	TRBD1	-	CASSHRPGTGITEAFF	TGTGCCAGCAGCCATAGACCCGGGACAGGGATCACTGAAGCTTTCTTT
TRBV5-4	TRBJ2-7	-	-	CASSFDAYEQYF	TGTGCCAGCAGCTTCGACGCCTACGAGCAGTACTTC
TRBV30	TRBJ2-7	-	-	CAWSELRGYEQYF	TGTGCCTGGAGTGAACTGAGAGGCTACGAGCAGTACTTC
TRBV15	TRBJ2-7	TRBD2	-	CATSRLPKGTKPYEQYF	TGTGCCACCAGCAGACTCCCCAAGGGGACTAAACCCTACGAGCAGTACTTC
TRBV9	TRBJ1-6	-	-	CASSVDERGDLSPLHF	TGTGCCAGCAGCGTAGATGAGCGCGGGGACCTATCACCCCTCCACTTT
TRBV11-3	TRBJ2-3	-	-	CASSFGPRTDTQYF	TGTGCCAGCAGCTTCGGCCCCCGGACAGATACGCAGTATTTT
TRBV2	TRBJ2-2	TRBD1	few	CASSKGQSTGELFF	TGTGCCAGCAGCAAGGGACAGAGTACCGGGGAGCTGTTTTTT
TRBV27	TRBJ2-7	-	-	CASSLSGRGIYEQYF	TGTGCCAGCAGTTTAAGTGGCAGGGGAATCTACGAGCAGTACTTC
TRBV4-1	TRBJ2-7	TRBD2	-	CASIPKGGRTSGTPYEQYF	TGCGCCAGCATCCCTAAGGGCGGTAGGACTAGCGGGACCCCCTACGAGCAGTACTTC
TRBV24-1	TRBJ2-1	-	-	CATRGNNEQFF	TGTGCCACTAGAGGAAATAATGAGCAGTTCTTC
TRBV12-3/TRBV12-4	TRBJ1-5	-	-	CASSLTGKPQHF	TGTGCCAGCAGTTTAACGGGGAAGCCCCAGCATTTT
TRBV6-5	TRBJ2-5	TRBD2	-	CASSPWTSDQETQYF	TGTGCCAGCAGTCCGTGGACTAGCGACCAAGAGACCCAGTACTTC
TRBV6-1	TRBJ1-5	-	-	CASSEQGLGGQPQHF	TGTGCCAGCAGTGAACAAGGTCTGGGGGGTCAGCCCCAGCATTTT
TRBV6-2/TRBV6-3	TRBJ1-5	TRBD1	-	CASSPDRWGQPQHF	TGTGCCAGCAGTCCGGACAGGTGGGGTCAGCCCCAGCATTTT
TRBV7-2	TRBJ1-4	TRBD1	-	CASSSGGIGEKLFF	TGTGCCAGCAGCTCAGGGGGCATAGGGGAAAAACTGTTTTTT
TRBV3-1/TRBV3-2	TRBJ2-7	-	-	CASSQTQGRSYEQYF	TGTGCCAGCAGCCAAACCCAGGGGAGGTCCTACGAGCAGTACTTC
TRBV7-9	TRBJ1-6	TRBD1	-	CASSFGHRGSYNSPLHF	TGTGCCAGCAGCTTTGGGCACAGGGGTTCCTATAATTCACCCCTCCACTTT
TRBV23-1	TRBJ1-4	-	-	CASSQAGAATNEKLFF	TGCGCCAGCAGTCAAGCAGGGGCGGCAACTAATGAAAAACTGTTTTTT
TRBV6-2/TRBV6-3	TRBJ2-5	TRBD2	-	CASSYPRTSGRETQYF	TGTGCCAGCAGTTACCCCAGGACTAGCGGAAGAGAGACCCAGTACTTC
TRBV30	TRBJ1-1	-	-	CAWSVSSVNTEAFF	TGTGCCTGGAGTGTATCCAGCGTGAACACTGAAGCTTTCTTT
TRBV19	TRBJ2-1	TRBD1	-	CASRQGLNEQFF	TGTGCCAGTCGACAGGGATTAAATGAGCAGTTCTTC
TRBV4-1	TRBJ2-3	TRBD1	-	CASSQRGSRGTDTQYF	TGCGCCAGCAGCCAGAGGGGGTCCAGGGGGACGGATACGCAGTATTTT
TRBV19	TRBJ2-7	TRBD2	-	CASSSRGLASYEQYF	TGTGCCAGTTCCAGCCGGGGACTAGCTTCCTACGAGCAGTACTTC
TRBV15	TRBJ2-5	TRBD2	-	CATSRVASGGTETQYF	TGTGCCACCAGCAGAGTGGCTAGCGGGGGTACGGAGACCCAGTACTTC
TRBV18	TRBJ1-2	-	once	CASSPVADYGYTF	TGTGCCAGCTCACCAGTCGCAGACTATGGCTACACCTTC
TRBV18	TRBJ2-2	-	-	CASSPPSSGELFF	TGTGCCAGCTCACCCCCTAGCAGCGGGGAGCTGTTTTTT
TRBV19	TRBJ1-6	TRBD1	few	CASSPRSTGWGGTNSPLHF	TGTGCCAGCTCCCCCCGGTCGACAGGGTGGGGAGGGACCAATTCACCCCTCCACTTT
TRBV4-3	TRBJ1-4	-	-	CASSIMRALNEKLFF	TGCGCCAGCAGTATTATGAGGGCCCTTAATGAAAAACTGTTTTTT
TRBV10-3	TRBJ1-2	-	-	CAISESGWNVNYGYTF	TGTGCCATCAGTGAGTCCGGGTGGAACGTCAACTATGGCTACACCTTC